Below, 9 T cell receptor beta chains from the same sample are listed, as sequenced in a study of response to subunit inactivated influenza vaccine. MiXCR, run by TCRdb on the RT-PCR reads, gives a single entry per CDR3 protein. The sample contains roughly 790,000 distinct CDR3 sequences, 21% of which appear only once. The source was PBMCs from blood, collected about 5 days after vaccination. The receptors shown here come from a man between 50 and 59 years old who received an inactivated influenza vaccine.

This clonotype was seen a few times. The chain uses TRBV20-1 and TRBJ2-1; 11 nucleotides align to TRBD2. V gave up 5 bases and J gave up 7 bases; unmatched junction bases: 7. This CDR3 has 14 residues. Per germline, CDR1 DFQATT and CDR2 SNEGSKA (reference sequence). The CDR3 DNA sequence: TGCAGTGCTTACACTAGCGGGAGAGTTAATGAGCAGTTCTTC. As protein: CSAYTSGRVNEQFF.

J is TRBJ2-3 and V is TRBV28, with a possible D match to TRBD2 (5 bases). Germline V gene sequence: CDR1 MDHEN, CDR2 SYDVKM. V was clipped by 10 bases and J by 2 bases, with 10 bases between them. The CDR3 totals 12 residues. CDR3 coding DNA: TGTGCCACCAGCGGAAACACAGATACGCAGTATTTT. As protein: CATSGNTDTQYF.

The gene calls are TRBV29-1 and TRBJ1-4; 8 bases line up with TRBD1. Germline V CDR1 and CDR2: SQVTM, ANQGSEA. V shed 3 bases and J 9 bases; nucleotides not matched to a gene: 6. This CDR3 contains 13 residues. CDR3 nucleotide sequence: TGCAGCGTTGATGGGACAGGCTCTCAAAAACTGTTTTTT. Protein sequence: CSVDGTGSQKLFF.

The table lists this clonotype with a few counts. CDR3 in DNA: TGTGCCAGCAGCTTAGGAGGGGGGGCCGGTGAGCAGTTCTTC. Its translation: CASSLGGGAGEQFF. V and J are TRBV7-2 and TRBJ2-1, with D tentatively TRBD2 (7 bases). The germline gives CDR1 SGHTA, CDR2 FQGNSA. The CDR3 has 14 amino acids. The germline V and J ends were trimmed by 1 base and 9 bases, with 13 bases remaining between them. The complete variable domain, with remaining parts taken from reference TRBV7-2 and TRBJ2-1, reads GAGVSQSPSNKVTEKGKDVELRCDPISGHTALYWYRQSLGQGLEFLIYFQGNSAPDKSGLPSDRFSAERTGGSVSTLTIQRTQQEDSAVYLCASSLGGGAGEQFFGPGTRLTVL.

There are a few counts of this clonotype. The V gene is TRBV29-1, the J gene TRBJ2-2, with 9 bases that match TRBD2. With 7 bases clipped from V and 7 bases from J, the junction kept 4 bases outside the gene matches. Germline V lookup: CDR1 SQVTM, CDR2 ANQGSEA. CDR3 length: 12 amino acids. The CDR3 sequence is CSGGTSYGELFF. CDR3 bases: TGCAGCGGAGGGACTAGCTACGGGGAGCTGTTTTTT.

Written as DNA, the CDR3 is TGCGCCAGCAGCCAAGAAAAGGGAGCCGATACGCAGTATTTT. This sequence encodes CASSQEKGADTQYF. The chain links TRBV4-3 to TRBJ2-3, with D maybe TRBD2 (5 bases). V was clipped by 0 bases and J by 6 bases, with 10 bases between them. Per the germline V gene, CDR1 is LGHNA and CDR2 is YSLEER. The CDR3 covers 14 residues.

CDR3 coding DNA: TGCGCCAGCAGCCAGACCCGATCTAGCGGGAGGGCCTCGAATGAGCAGTTCTTC. It is translated as CASSQTRSSGRASNEQFF. V gene TRBV4-3 combines with J gene TRBJ2-1, with 12 bases identical to TRBD2. This CDR3 contains 18 residues. Trimming took 3 bases from V and 7 from J; bases not matched to a gene: 13. Germline V gives CDR1 LGHNA, CDR2 YSLEER.

This clonotype was counted only a few times. V is TRBV12-3 or TRBV12-4 and J is TRBJ2-1, with TRBD2 identical over 9 bases. CDR3 length: 15 amino acids. Losses at the gene ends were 1 base for V and 6 bases for J; bases not matched to a gene: 4. The CDR3 sequence: CASSLEAGGGNEQFF. The CDR3 DNA is TGTGCCAGCAGTTTAGAAGCGGGAGGCGGCAATGAGCAGTTCTTC.

There are many counts of this clonotype. This rearrangement joins TRBV4-3 to TRBJ1-2; no clear D. V lost 1 base and J 4 bases, leaving 7 bases between the germline ends. The CDR3 has 13 residues. Germline loops: CDR1 LGHNA, CDR2 YSLEER. CDR3 sequence reads: CASSQGGRYGYTF. The CDR3 coding sequence is TGCGCCAGCAGCCAAGGCGGTCGCTATGGCTACACCTTC.